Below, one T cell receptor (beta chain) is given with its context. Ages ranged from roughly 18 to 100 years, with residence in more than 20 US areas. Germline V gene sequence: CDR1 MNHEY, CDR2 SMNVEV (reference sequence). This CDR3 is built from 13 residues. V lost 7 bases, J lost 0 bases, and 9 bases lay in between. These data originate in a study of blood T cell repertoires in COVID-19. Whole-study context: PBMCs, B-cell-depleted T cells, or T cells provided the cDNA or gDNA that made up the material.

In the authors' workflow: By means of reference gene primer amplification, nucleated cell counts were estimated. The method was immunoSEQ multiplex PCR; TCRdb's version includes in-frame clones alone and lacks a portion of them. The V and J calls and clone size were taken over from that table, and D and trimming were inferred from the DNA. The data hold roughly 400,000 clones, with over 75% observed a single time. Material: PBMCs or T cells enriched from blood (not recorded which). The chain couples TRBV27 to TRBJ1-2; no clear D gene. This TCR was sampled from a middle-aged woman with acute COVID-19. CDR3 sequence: CASKGSTNYGYTF. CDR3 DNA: TGTGCCAGCAAAGGGAGTACTAACTATGGCTACACCTTC.